The 17 T cell receptor beta chains in this list originate from one sample, sequenced in a study of response to subunit inactivated influenza vaccine. TCRdb fed the RT-PCR reads into MiXCR, producing one record per CDR3 protein. Of 500,000 to 600,000 distinct CDR3 sequences detected, 15% to 20% appear once; the ten largest clones hold 3%. The sequencing used CD4+ T cells sorted from PBMCs, collected less than 30 months after vaccination. Every receptor here comes from a man aged 45 to 70 who received an inactivated influenza vaccine.

This clonotype has a handful of counts. The rearrangement links TRBV18 to TRBJ2-7, with 7 bases aligning to TRBD1. J lost 2 bases, V lost 3 bases, and 4 bases had no gene match. Per germline, CDR1 KGHSH and CDR2 LQKENI. The CDR3 has 14 amino acids. CDR3 residues: CASSPGQATYEQYF. The CDR3 nucleotides read TGTGCCAGCTCACCTGGACAGGCAACCTACGAGCAGTACTTC.

V usage is TRBV18 and J usage is TRBJ2-4; possible D gene TRBD1, 6 bases. This CDR3 has 16 residues. Germline CDR1 KGHSH, CDR2 LQKENI. V was shortened by 3 bases and J by 0 bases, with 12 bases between the two germline ends. The CDR3 DNA follows: TGTGCCAGCTCACCGTCAACAGGGTTAGCCAAAAACATTCAGTACTTC. Encoded protein: CASSPSTGLAKNIQYF.

This chain joins TRBV19 and TRBJ2-2; the D is unclear. V lost 4 bases and J 6 bases, leaving 9 bases between the germline ends. Germline assignment: CDR1 LNHDA and CDR2 SQIVND (reference sequence). This CDR3 contains 13 residues. CDR3 protein: CASSTTIAGELFF. CDR3 sequence (DNA): TGTGCCAGTAGTACCACTATAGCCGGGGAGCTGTTTTTT.

This clonotype was detected a few times. Mismatch with germline at one junction end may stem from a read error. V gene TRBV7-9 combines with J gene TRBJ2-5; TRBD1 agrees at 7 bases. The germline gives CDR1 SEHNR, CDR2 FQNEAQ (reference sequence). The CDR3 extends over 13 amino acids. CDR3 residues: CASSRDPGQPLSF. The CDR3, as DNA: TGTGCCAGCAGCCGTGATCCGGGACAGCCATTGTCCTTC.

This CDR3 reads CASSLLGRNTEAFF. The CDR3 DNA reads TGCGCCAGCAGCCTTTTAGGACGGAACACTGAAGCTTTCTTT. The chain combines TRBV4-3 with TRBJ1-1; D gene unclear. This CDR3 comprises 14 residues. V was cut by 4 bases and J by 1 base, with 10 bases left in between. The V gene's germline CDR1 is LGHNA and CDR2 YSLEER.

The V gene is TRBV7-9, the J gene TRBJ2-1, with TRBD2 identical over 11 bases. After removal of 3 bases from V and 6 bases from J, the junction contained 7 bases not matched to a gene. Germline V CDR1 and CDR2: SEHNR, FQNEAQ (reference sequence). CDR3 length: 16 residues. CDR3 DNA: TGTGCCAGCAGCTTCACTAGCGGGAGAGGTTCCAATGAGCAGTTCTTC. Translated: CASSFTSGRGSNEQFF.

The J gene is TRBJ2-7, the V gene TRBV20-1, with unresolved D. The CDR3 length is 13 residues. Germline V gives CDR1 DFQATT, CDR2 SNEGSKA (reference sequence). V dropped 3 bases and J dropped 2 bases, with 11 bases sitting between them. The CDR3 spells CSASIGPAYEQYF. CDR3 nucleotides: TGCAGTGCTAGTATAGGGCCAGCCTACGAGCAGTACTTC.

This sequence joins TRBV7-2 and TRBJ2-3, with TRBD2 identical over 8 bases. This CDR3 region has 17 residues. Germline V lookup: CDR1 SGHTA, CDR2 FQGNSA. Germline trimming cut 2 bases from V and 4 bases from J; bases unmatched to any gene: 11. CDR3 sequence: CASSLNRGGTSPDTQYF. The CDR3 DNA reads as TGTGCCAGCAGCTTAAACCGGGGGGGTACATCCCCAGATACGCAGTATTTT.

This clonotype was counted many times. In nucleotides, the CDR3 is TGCGCCAGCAGCTTAATAGGAGCAAACGAGCAGTACTTC. Its protein is CASSLIGANEQYF. The V gene is TRBV5-1, the J gene TRBJ2-7; no firm D call. CDR3 length: 13 amino acids. Germline V gene sequence: CDR1 SGHRS, CDR2 YFSETQ. With 2 bases removed from V and 5 bases from J, the gap between germline ends came to 11 bases.

This clonotype has only a few counts. The rearrangement uses TRBV28 and TRBJ1-3; D is undetermined. Looked up from germline, CDR1 is MDHEN and CDR2 is SYDVKM. CDR3 length equals 13 residues. Trimming left V 6 bases short and J 9 bases short, with 15 bases between. CDR3 coding DNA: TGTGCCAGCAGCCCCGCGGATCTGGCCACCATATATTTT. Encoded protein: CASSPADLATIYF.

CDR3 DNA: TGTGCCAGCAGCGTAGGGGCGGGAGGGTCAGAGACCCAGTACTTC. Protein sequence: CASSVGAGGSETQYF. The chain joins TRBV9 to TRBJ2-5; 9 bases fit TRBD2. The CDR3 is made up of 15 amino acids. The V gene end was trimmed by 0 bases and the J gene end by 4 bases; junction bases not matched to a gene: 4. CDR1 and CDR2 (germline): SGDLS, YYNGEE.

This clonotype was seen only a few times. The V gene is TRBV27, the J gene TRBJ1-1, with 8 bases fitting TRBD1. Germline CDR1 MNHEY, CDR2 SMNVEV (reference sequence). J was trimmed by 4 bases and V by 3 bases; bases with no gene match: 4. The CDR3 is made up of 14 amino acids. The CDR3, as DNA: TGTGCCAGCAGTTTCGCACAGGGGGGCACTGAAGCTTTCTTT. This codes for CASSFAQGGTEAFF.

This clonotype was seen ten or more times. The V gene is TRBV11-2, the J gene TRBJ1-1, with D perhaps TRBD1 (6 bases). CDR1 and CDR2 (germline): SGHAT, FQNNGV. V was trimmed by 5 bases and J by 5 bases, leaving 12 bases between them. This CDR3 spans 13 amino acids. The CDR3 sequence: CASSVGGATEAFF. Written as DNA, the CDR3 is TGTGCCAGCAGCGTGGGGGGGGCGACTGAAGCTTTCTTT.

This clonotype was picked up a small number of times. V usage is TRBV5-4 and J usage is TRBJ2-2; 10 bases agree with TRBD2. V lost 6 bases, J lost 3 bases, and 5 bases stayed unmatched. Germline values: CDR1 SGHNT, CDR2 YYREEE (reference sequence). This CDR3 spans 15 amino acids. The DNA for the CDR3 is TGTGCCAGCACTAGCGGGAGTGGGTACACCGGGGAGCTGTTTTTT. Protein sequence: CASTSGSGYTGELFF. The whole variable domain, remainder taken from reference TRBV5-4 and TRBJ2-2, is ETGVTQSPTHLIKTRGQQVTLRCSSQSGHNTVSWYQQALGQGPQFIFQYYREEENGRGNFPPRFSGLQFPNYSSELNVNALELDDSALYLCASTSGSGYTGELFFGEGSRLTVL.

This chain joins TRBV10-3 and TRBJ2-5, with TRBD2 identical over 14 bases. V shed 8 bases, J shed 8 bases, and the junction held 10 bases outside the gene matches. The CDR3 length is 15 residues. Germline V gene sequence: CDR1 ENHRY, CDR2 SYGVKD. The DNA of the CDR3 is TGTGCCATCTCACCGGGACTAGCGGGAGAAGGTACCCAGTACTTC. It yields the protein CAISPGLAGEGTQYF.

This clonotype showed up just a few times. This chain uses TRBV7-8 with TRBJ2-1, with D perhaps TRBD2 (5 bases). This CDR3 is built from 19 residues. In germline, CDR1 is SGHVS, CDR2 FQNEAQ. V gave up 5 bases and J gave up 8 bases, with 31 bases separating them. Here the CDR3 reads CASSPSVHGRLRPVDEQFF. CDR3 nucleotide sequence: TGTGCCAGCAGCCCCTCTGTCCATGGCCGACTAAGGCCCGTCGATGAGCAGTTCTTC.

The J gene is TRBJ2-3, the V gene TRBV4-2, with 8 bases aligning to TRBD2. In germline, CDR1 is LGHNA, CDR2 YNFKEQ. The CDR3 is 16 residues long. V was clipped by 0 bases and J by 1 base; unmatched bases: 3. In nucleotides, the CDR3 is TGTGCCAGCAGCCAAGAGACGGGAGGGCGCACAGATACGCAGTATTTT. It codes for CASSQETGGRTDTQYF.